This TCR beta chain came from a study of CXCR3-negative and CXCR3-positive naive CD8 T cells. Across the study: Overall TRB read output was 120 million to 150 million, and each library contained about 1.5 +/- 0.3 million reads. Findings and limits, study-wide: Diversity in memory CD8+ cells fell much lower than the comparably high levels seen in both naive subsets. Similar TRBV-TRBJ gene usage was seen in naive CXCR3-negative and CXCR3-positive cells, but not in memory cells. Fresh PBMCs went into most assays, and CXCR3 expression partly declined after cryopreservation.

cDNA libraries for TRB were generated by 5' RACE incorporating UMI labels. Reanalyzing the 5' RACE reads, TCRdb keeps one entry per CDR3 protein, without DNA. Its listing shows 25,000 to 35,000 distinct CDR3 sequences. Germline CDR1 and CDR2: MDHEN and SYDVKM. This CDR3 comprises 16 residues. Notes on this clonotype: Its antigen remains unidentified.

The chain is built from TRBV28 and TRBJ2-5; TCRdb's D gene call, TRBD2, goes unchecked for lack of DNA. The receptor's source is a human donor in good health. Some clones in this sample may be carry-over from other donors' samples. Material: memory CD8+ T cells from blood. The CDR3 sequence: CASSLAAVPRDETQYF.